There are a few counts of the clone carrying this TCR beta chain. Self-reported history from a screening survey and questionnaire set each donor's cohort. This specimen comes from a study of blood T cell repertoires in COVID-19. On the study more broadly: In each case, the material was cDNA or gDNA derived from T cells, B-cell-depleted T cells, or PBMCs.

This CDR3 contains 15 residues. Trimming pared 6 bases from V and 5 bases from J, leaving 16 bases between. Germline values: CDR1 SGHTA, CDR2 FQGNSA. The table came from immunoSEQ multiplex PCR; TCRdb's copy has only in-frame clones and leaves some out. The table lists about 170,000 clones, about 80% of them singletons, with around 20% in the top ten. The receptor was isolated from a woman between 65 and 79 years old in a cohort exposed to, infected with or recovered from COVID-19 (not recorded which). The sequencing input was PBMCs or T cells enriched from blood (not recorded which). V and J are TRBV7-2 and TRBJ2-2; tentatively, D is TRBD1 (6 bases). The CDR3 reads CASSMVRQATGELFF. The DNA for the CDR3 is TGTGCCAGCAGTATGGTCCGACAGGCGACCGGGGAGCTGTTTTTT.